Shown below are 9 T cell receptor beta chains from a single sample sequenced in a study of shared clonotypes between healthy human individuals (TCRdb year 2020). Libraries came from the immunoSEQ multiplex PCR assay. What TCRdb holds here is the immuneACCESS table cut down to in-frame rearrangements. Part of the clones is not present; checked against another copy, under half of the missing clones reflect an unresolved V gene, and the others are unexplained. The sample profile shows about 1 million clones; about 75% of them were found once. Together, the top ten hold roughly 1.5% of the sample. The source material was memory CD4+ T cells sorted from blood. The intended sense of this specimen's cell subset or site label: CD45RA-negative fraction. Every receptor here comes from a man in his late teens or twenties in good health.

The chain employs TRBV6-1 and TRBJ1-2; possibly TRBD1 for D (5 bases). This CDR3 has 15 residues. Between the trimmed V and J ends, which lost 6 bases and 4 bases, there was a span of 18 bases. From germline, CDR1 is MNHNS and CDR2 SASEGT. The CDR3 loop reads CASSVGTDPSYGYTF. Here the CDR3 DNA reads TGTGCCAGCAGCGTTGGGACGGACCCCTCCTATGGCTACACCTTC.

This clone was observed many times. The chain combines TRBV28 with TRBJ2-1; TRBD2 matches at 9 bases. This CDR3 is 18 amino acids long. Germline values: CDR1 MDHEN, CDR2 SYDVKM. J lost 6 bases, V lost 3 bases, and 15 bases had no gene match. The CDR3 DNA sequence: TGTGCCAGCAGTTTCCCATCCCTGGGAGCGGGGGGAAGCAATGAGCAGTTCTTC. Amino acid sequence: CASSFPSLGAGGSNEQFF.

The CDR3 sequence is CASSLEDKFDPRYEQYF. The CDR3, as DNA: TGTGCCAGCAGCTTAGAAGATAAGTTTGATCCGCGGTACGAGCAGTACTTC. V usage is TRBV7-9 and J usage is TRBJ2-7; D not resolved. The CDR3 totals 17 residues. V was clipped by 1 base and J by 4 bases, with 20 bases between them. Germline lookup yields CDR1 SEHNR and CDR2 FQNEAQ (reference sequence). Using reference TRBV7-9 and TRBJ2-7 for the parts outside the CDR3, the full variable domain is DTGVSQNPRHKITKRGQNVTFRCDPISEHNRLYWYRQTLGQGPEFLTYFQNEAQLEKSRLLSDRFSAERPKGSFSTLEIQRTEQGDSAMYLCASSLEDKFDPRYEQYFGPGTRLTVT.

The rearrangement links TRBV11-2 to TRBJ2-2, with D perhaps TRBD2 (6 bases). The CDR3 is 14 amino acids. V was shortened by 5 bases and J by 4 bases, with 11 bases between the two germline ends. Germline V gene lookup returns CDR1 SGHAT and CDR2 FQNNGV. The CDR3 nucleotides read TGTGCCAGCAGCGCCCTAGCGTTCACCGGGGAGCTGTTTTTT. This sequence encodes CASSALAFTGELFF.

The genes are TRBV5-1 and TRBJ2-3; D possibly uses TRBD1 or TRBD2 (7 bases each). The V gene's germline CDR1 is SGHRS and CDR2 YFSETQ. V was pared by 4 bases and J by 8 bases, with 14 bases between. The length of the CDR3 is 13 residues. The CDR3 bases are TGCGCCAGCAGCGGAACAGGGGAGGGTACGCAGTATTTT. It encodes CASSGTGEGTQYF.

The CDR3 is CSVGESPSGEQYF. The CDR3 region has the DNA TGCAGCGTTGGGGAGAGCCCGAGTGGCGAGCAGTACTTC. The chain combines TRBV29-1 with TRBJ2-7; D possibly corresponds to TRBD2 (5 bases). This CDR3 spans 13 amino acids. The V and J ends lost 4 bases and 6 bases respectively, with 16 bases between them. Germline V gene sequence: CDR1 SQVTM, CDR2 ANQGSEA.

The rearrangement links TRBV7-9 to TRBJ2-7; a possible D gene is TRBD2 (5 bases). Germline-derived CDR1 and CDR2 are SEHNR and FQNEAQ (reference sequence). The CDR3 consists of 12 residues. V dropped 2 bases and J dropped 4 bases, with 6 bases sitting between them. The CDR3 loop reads CASSLSGYEQYF. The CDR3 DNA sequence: TGTGCCAGCAGCTTATCGGGATACGAGCAGTACTTC.

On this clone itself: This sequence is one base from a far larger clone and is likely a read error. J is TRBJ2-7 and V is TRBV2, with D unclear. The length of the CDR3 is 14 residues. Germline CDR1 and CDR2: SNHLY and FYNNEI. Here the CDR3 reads CTSSEWFASHEQYF. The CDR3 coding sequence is TGTACCAGCAGTGAATGGTTTGCATCCCACGAGCAGTACTTC.

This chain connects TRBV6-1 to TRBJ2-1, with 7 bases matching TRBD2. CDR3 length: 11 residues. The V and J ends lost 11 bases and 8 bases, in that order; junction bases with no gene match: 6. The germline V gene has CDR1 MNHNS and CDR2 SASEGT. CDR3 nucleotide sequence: TGTGCCCTTTCCCGGGGGGATGAGCAGTTCTTC. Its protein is CALSRGDEQFF.